This T cell receptor beta chain was identified during a study of T cell repertoires in cytomegalovirus infection. Study-wide results and caveats: Identification of carriers of CMV plus the relevant HLA was performed using cumulative public TCR beta family frequency.

This CDR3 spans 12 amino acids. Per the germline V gene, CDR1 is MDHEN and CDR2 is SYDVKM. V was pared by 3 bases and J by 8 bases, with 10 bases between. TCRdb called the reads again in MiXCR, with one record for every CDR3 protein. The repertoire holds roughly 800,000 distinct CDR3 sequences, with almost 30% as singletons. Remarks on this clonotype: Its antigen is currently unknown.

Specimen: cultured CD8+ T cells from PBMCs, collected from culture after CMV antigen stimulation. The sequence was collected from a human donor in good health (CMV status not recorded). Some clones in this sample may be carry-over from other donors' samples. The chain has TRBV28 and TRBJ1-1; D gene uncertain. CDR3 region: CASSFSVREAFF. CDR3 nucleotides: TGTGCCAGCAGTTTTTCCGTCAGGGAAGCTTTCTTT.